This T cell receptor beta chain derives from a study of T cell changes during pregnancy in multiple sclerosis. Clones were sequenced by immunoSEQ multiplex PCR, and TCRdb holds only the in-frame ones, with some missing. Of about 18,000 clones in the sample, 85% to 90% are singletons; the top ten hold more than 7.5%. J gave up 3 bases and V 5 bases, and 7 bases lay outside the gene matches. The CDR3 is made up of 15 amino acids. The germline V gene has CDR1 MNHEY and CDR2 SMNVEV (reference sequence). The chain carries TRBV27 and TRBJ2-1, with 7 bases lining up with TRBD2. The receptor's source is a female donor with multiple sclerosis, enrolled in a pregnancy study. Sequencing used CD8+ T cells from peripheral blood mononuclear cells, obtained after pregnancy. The CDR3 DNA sequence: TGTGCCAGCAGTGGGGAGCGGGACTTCTACAATGAGCAGTTCTTC. It yields the protein CASSGERDFYNEQFF.